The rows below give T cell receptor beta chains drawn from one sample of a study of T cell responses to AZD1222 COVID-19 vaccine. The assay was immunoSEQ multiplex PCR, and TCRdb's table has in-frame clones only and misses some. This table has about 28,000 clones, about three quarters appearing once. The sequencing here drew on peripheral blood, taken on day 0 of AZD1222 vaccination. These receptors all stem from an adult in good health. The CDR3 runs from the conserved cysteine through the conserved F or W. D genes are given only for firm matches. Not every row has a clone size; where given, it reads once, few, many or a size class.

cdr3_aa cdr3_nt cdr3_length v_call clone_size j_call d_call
CASSVGSPDGYTF TGTGCCAGCAGCGTAGGGAGCCCTGATGGCTACACCTTC 13 TRBV9 . TRBJ1-2 .
CASSQEWGRATGELFF TGTGCCAGCAGCCAAGAGTGGGGGAGGGCGACCGGGGAGCTGTTTTTT 16 TRBV3-1/TRBV3-2 once TRBJ2-2 TRBD2
CASSLSSLTDTQYF TGTGCCAGCAGCCTCTCGTCCTTAACAGATACGCAGTATTTT 14 TRBV11-2 . TRBJ2-3 .
CASSVPGLAGNNEQFF TGTGCCAGCAGCGTCCCGGGACTAGCGGGTAACAATGAGCAGTTCTTC 16 TRBV7-8 . TRBJ2-1 TRBD2
CASSGDTDTQYF TGCGCCAGCAGCGGAGACACAGATACGCAGTATTTT 12 TRBV5-1 . TRBJ2-3 .
CASSIAGTGNYGYTF TGTGCCAGTAGTATTGCCGGGACAGGGAACTATGGCTACACCTTC 15 TRBV19 . TRBJ1-2 TRBD1
CASSPGQAHYGYTF TGTGCCAGCAGCCCCGGACAGGCCCACTATGGCTACACCTTC 14 TRBV7-9 . TRBJ1-2 TRBD1
CASSERGARDGYTF TGTGCCAGCAGTGAGAGAGGGGCGCGGGATGGCTACACCTTC 14 TRBV6-1 . TRBJ1-2 .
CASTLGPDTEAFF TGTGCCAGCACCTTAGGGCCGGACACTGAAGCTTTCTTT 13 TRBV11-3 . TRBJ1-1 .
CATSRISGGAGELFF TGTGCCACCAGCAGAATTAGCGGGGGGGCCGGGGAGCTGTTTTTT 15 TRBV15 . TRBJ2-2 TRBD2
CASSPGDEGNYGYTF TGTGCCAGCTCACCGGGAGATGAGGGGAACTATGGCTACACCTTC 15 TRBV18 . TRBJ1-2 .
CATSDPGTPNQPQHF TGTGCCACCAGTGATCCCGGGACACCTAATCAGCCCCAGCATTTT 15 TRBV24-1 . TRBJ1-5 .
CASSPGTSGGATDTQYF TGTGCCAGCAGCCCGGGGACTAGCGGGGGGGCAACAGATACGCAGTATTTT 17 TRBV11-3 . TRBJ2-3 TRBD2
CASSALGLGTGELFF TGTGCCAGCAGCGCCCTGGGGCTAGGCACCGGGGAGCTGTTTTTT 15 TRBV9 few TRBJ2-2 .
CASSFQSGNTEAFF TGTGCCAGCAGCTTTCAAAGTGGGAACACTGAAGCTTTCTTT 14 TRBV11-2 . TRBJ1-1 .
CASSKGLAGGKHNEQFF TGTGCCAGTAGTAAGGGACTAGCGGGAGGAAAACACAATGAGCAGTTCTTC 17 TRBV19 . TRBJ2-1 TRBD2
CASSYRQGYYGYTF TGTGCCAGCAGTTACCGCCAGGGTTACTATGGCTACACCTTC 14 TRBV6-2/TRBV6-3 once TRBJ1-2 .
CASSLSGTFVGDEQFF TGTGCCAGCAGCTTGTCCGGGACGTTTGTCGGCGATGAGCAGTTCTTC 16 TRBV5-8 . TRBJ2-1 .
CASSPGQGRTGELFF TGTGCCAGCAGCCCCGGGCAGGGGAGAACCGGGGAGCTGTTTTTT 15 TRBV9 . TRBJ2-2 .
CASSRGQDYTEAFF TGTGCCAGCAGCCGAGGACAGGACTACACTGAAGCTTTCTTT 14 TRBV11-2 . TRBJ1-1 TRBD1
CASSSPAGNQPQHF TGTGCCAGCAGCTCCCCGGCTGGGAATCAGCCCCAGCATTTT 14 TRBV28 . TRBJ1-5 .
CASSLRPWDRNSPLHF TGTGCCAGCAGTTTACGACCCTGGGACCGTAATTCACCCCTCCACTTT 16 TRBV28 once TRBJ1-6 .
CASMTGGARGYTF TGTGCCAGCATGACAGGGGGTGCTCGGGGCTACACCTTC 13 TRBV12-3/TRBV12-4 . TRBJ1-2 TRBD1
CASSPDTTQETQYF TGTGCCAGCTCACCGGACACTACGCAAGAGACCCAGTACTTC 14 TRBV18 . TRBJ2-5 .
CASNLASGVHGYTF TGTGCCAGCAACTTAGCTTCAGGGGTCCATGGCTACACCTTC 14 TRBV28 . TRBJ1-2 .
CASSEVQRGSYNEQFF TGTGCCAGCAGTGAAGTCCAGCGGGGGTCCTACAATGAGCAGTTCTTC 16 TRBV2 . TRBJ2-1 TRBD2
CASSLGWTGDNEKLFF TGTGCCAGCAGCTTGGGCTGGACAGGGGATAATGAAAAACTGTTTTTT 16 TRBV5-8 . TRBJ1-4 TRBD1
CATSDFQGGTDTQYF TGTGCCACCAGTGATTTCCAGGGTGGCACAGATACGCAGTATTTT 15 TRBV24-1 . TRBJ2-3 .
CASSLKTQPQHF TGTGCCAGCAGTTTAAAGACTCAGCCCCAGCATTTT 12 TRBV12-3/TRBV12-4 . TRBJ1-5 .
CASSIGLQDNSPLHF TGTGCCAGTAGTATAGGCCTACAGGATAATTCACCCCTCCACTTT 15 TRBV19 . TRBJ1-6 .
CASRGQGAYGYTF TGCGCCAGCAGGGGACAGGGCGCCTATGGCTACACCTTC 13 TRBV10-2 . TRBJ1-2 TRBD1